This is a list of T cell receptor beta chains from one sample in a study of blood T cell repertoires in COVID-19. Profiled with immunoSEQ multiplex PCR; TCRdb holds only in-frame clones, not every one. The sample includes under 350,000 clones, about four fifths of them seen just once. Sequencing was carried out using peripheral blood. Receptors originate from a woman aged 45-60 years who had recovered from COVID-19. Each CDR3 is given with its conserved first and last residue. A D gene is named only where the DNA matches it firmly. Clone size is not always given. Where it is, it says once, few, many or a class for expanded clones.

V	size	J	D	CDR3	DNA
TRBV6-5	.	TRBJ2-3	.	CASSYNPRGTDTQYF	TGTGCCAGCAGTTACAACCCCCGGGGCACAGATACGCAGTATTTT
TRBV3-1/TRBV3-2	.	TRBJ1-1	.	CASSQDQGWNTEAFF	TGTGCCAGCAGCCAAGATCAGGGTTGGAACACTGAAGCTTTCTTT
TRBV5-1	.	TRBJ2-6	TRBD1	CASSLWGQGSGANVLTF	TGCGCCAGCAGCTTGTGGGGACAGGGATCAGGGGCCAACGTCCTGACTTTC
TRBV4-3	.	TRBJ1-2	TRBD1	CASRDSYDGGNYGYTF	TGCGCCAGCCGGGACAGCTATGACGGAGGGAACTATGGCTACACCTTC
TRBV9	.	TRBJ1-3	TRBD1	CASSGNRGPFVYF	TGTGCCAGCAGCGGAAACAGGGGCCCTTTTGTATATTTT
TRBV27	.	TRBJ1-5	TRBD1	CASSDRGHQPQHF	TGTGCCAGCAGTGACAGGGGGCATCAGCCCCAGCATTTT
TRBV5-1	.	TRBJ1-1	.	CASSTSQVNTEAFF	TGCGCCAGCAGCACTTCGCAGGTGAACACTGAAGCTTTCTTT
TRBV29-1	.	TRBJ1-2	.	CSQRTGKGGYTF	TGCAGCCAGCGGACGGGAAAGGGCGGCTACACCTTC
TRBV3-1/TRBV3-2	.	TRBJ2-3	TRBD1	CASSQAWDRTTDTQYF	TGTGCCAGCAGCCAAGCTTGGGACAGGACCACAGATACGCAGTATTTT
TRBV7-9	few	TRBJ2-7	.	CASSFVQGGTYEQYF	TGTGCCAGCAGCTTCGTGCAGGGGGGAACCTACGAGCAGTACTTC
TRBV27	.	TRBJ2-1	.	CASSISNFRGSNEQFF	TGTGCCAGCAGTATATCAAACTTTCGGGGTTCCAATGAGCAGTTCTTC
TRBV10-1	.	TRBJ1-5	.	CASRIGANSNQPQHF	TGCGCCAGCAGAATAGGGGCGAATAGCAATCAGCCCCAGCATTTT
TRBV27	once	TRBJ1-3	.	CASSLSSRVGNTIYF	TGTGCCAGCAGTTTATCCAGCAGGGTTGGAAACACCATATATTTT
TRBV7-2	.	TRBJ1-2	TRBD1	CASSLSGDRVHGYTF	TGTGCCAGCAGCTTATCCGGGGACAGGGTGCATGGCTACACCTTC
TRBV27	once	TRBJ2-6	.	CASSLQLSGANVLTF	TGTGCCAGCAGCCTACAGCTCTCTGGGGCCAACGTCCTGACTTTC
TRBV3-1/TRBV3-2	.	TRBJ2-1	TRBD2	CASSQGRLAGLDEQFF	TGTGCCAGCAGCCAAGGGCGTCTAGCGGGATTGGATGAGCAGTTCTTC
TRBV27	few	TRBJ1-4	TRBD1	CASSLAGGKKLFF	TGTGCCAGCAGTCTCGCAGGGGGCAAAAAACTGTTTTTT
TRBV18	few	TRBJ1-4	.	CASSQLQGSTNEKLFF	TGTGCCAGCTCGCAACTACAGGGTTCGACTAATGAAAAACTGTTTTTT
TRBV7-2	.	TRBJ2-7	TRBD2	CASSLALAGVGEQYF	TGTGCCAGCAGCTTAGCGCTAGCGGGGGTAGGAGAGCAGTACTTC
TRBV28	.	TRBJ1-1	.	CASSLVQGQAFF	TGTGCCAGCAGTTTAGTACAGGGCCAAGCTTTCTTT
TRBV7-3	.	TRBJ1-3	.	CASSLSQGANTIYF	TGTGCCAGCAGCTTATCCCAGGGTGCAAACACCATATATTTT
TRBV24-1	few	TRBJ2-5	.	CATSDERGGEETQYF	TGTGCCACCAGTGATGAGCGTGGGGGCGAAGAGACCCAGTACTTC
TRBV20-1	.	TRBJ2-3	TRBD2	CSASVAGGPDTQYF	TGCAGTGCTAGTGTTGCGGGGGGGCCAGATACGCAGTATTTT
TRBV4-3	.	TRBJ2-1	.	CASSQGPEHSSPFRYNEQFF	TGCGCCAGCAGCCAAGGTCCGGAGCATTCCTCTCCTTTTCGCTACAATGAGCAGTTCTTC
TRBV28	.	TRBJ2-7	TRBD1	CASLNRGNVYEQYF	TGTGCCAGCCTTAACAGGGGCAACGTCTACGAGCAGTACTTC
TRBV28	.	TRBJ2-7	TRBD1	CASSLGLGQAYEQYF	TGTGCCAGCAGTTTAGGTTTAGGACAGGCCTACGAGCAGTACTTC
TRBV7-2	.	TRBJ1-2	TRBD1	CASSSQGRGDGYTF	TGTGCCAGCAGTTCACAGGGGCGGGGTGATGGCTACACCTTC
TRBV19	.	TRBJ2-3	TRBD1	CASSYSGQGSDTQYF	TGTGCCAGTAGCTACTCGGGACAGGGGTCAGATACGCAGTATTTT
TRBV4-2	once	TRBJ2-5	.	CASSQDGGEETQYF	TGTGCCAGCAGCCAAGATGGAGGGGAAGAGACCCAGTACTTC
TRBV5-6	once	TRBJ2-5	.	CASSSPPGALDQETQYF	TGTGCCAGCAGCTCGCCCCCTGGGGCCCTGGACCAAGAGACCCAGTACTTC
TRBV27	.	TRBJ2-7	TRBD1	CASSPDRVSYEQYF	TGTGCCAGCAGTCCGGACAGGGTCTCCTACGAGCAGTACTTC
TRBV7-3	.	TRBJ2-7	TRBD1	CASSLTGEYEQYF	TGTGCCAGCAGCCTGACAGGGGAATACGAGCAGTACTTC
TRBV7-2	.	TRBJ2-3	.	CASSLGGDTDTQYF	TGTGCCAGCAGCTTAGGGGGGGACACAGATACGCAGTATTTT
TRBV3-1/TRBV3-2	.	TRBJ2-7	TRBD1	CASSRGQGGTYEQYF	TGTGCCAGCAGCAGGGGACAGGGGGGGACCTACGAGCAGTACTTC
TRBV30	.	TRBJ2-5	TRBD2	CACTGGQETQYF	TGTGCCTGTACGGGGGGCCAAGAGACCCAGTACTTC
TRBV6-2/TRBV6-3	.	TRBJ2-7	.	CASSYEGRGRQGEQYF	TGTGCCAGCAGTTACGAAGGAAGGGGTCGTCAAGGCGAGCAGTACTTC
TRBV9	.	TRBJ1-1	.	CASSVGQGMNTEAFF	TGTGCCAGCAGCGTAGGTCAGGGTATGAACACTGAAGCTTTCTTT
TRBV28	.	TRBJ1-2	.	CASIGSVYGYTF	TGTGCCAGCATTGGTAGCGTCTATGGCTACACCTTC
TRBV7-2	once	TRBJ2-7	TRBD1	CASSQGTGGHEQYF	TGTGCCAGCAGCCAGGGGACAGGGGGCCACGAGCAGTACTTC
TRBV6-4	.	TRBJ2-1	TRBD1	CASSDPGQGGNEQFF	TGTGCCAGCAGTGACCCCGGACAGGGGGGCAATGAGCAGTTCTTC
TRBV9	.	TRBJ1-3	TRBD1	CASSPRTGGLGGNTIYF	TGTGCCAGCAGCCCCCGGACAGGGGGATTGGGTGGAAACACCATATATTTT
TRBV19	.	TRBJ1-2	.	CASRDNYYGYTF	TGTGCCAGTCGGGACAACTACTATGGCTACACCTTC